This T cell receptor (beta chain) was captured in a study of OX40 agonist ivuxolimab in advanced cancers. Profiled with immunoSEQ multiplex PCR; TCRdb holds only in-frame clones, not every one. The sample includes tens of thousands of clones, approximately 89% of them seen just once. The sequencing here drew on CD4+ or CD8+ T cells sorted from blood, taken in a trial of the OX40 agonist ivuxolimab. The source of this sequence is an adult with an advanced solid tumor such as melanoma, head and neck, liver or kidney cancer.

CDR3 in DNA: TGTGCCAGCAGTTTCCGGGGCCGGGGCGGGGAGACCCAGTACTTC. Amino acids: CASSFRGRGGETQYF. This chain links TRBV27 with TRBJ2-5; either TRBD1 or TRBD2 may fit D (5 bases each). Germline-derived CDR1 and CDR2 are MNHEY and SMNVEV (reference sequence). The V gene lost 3 bases and the J gene lost 5 bases, with 16 bases spanning the gap. The CDR3 runs 15 residues.